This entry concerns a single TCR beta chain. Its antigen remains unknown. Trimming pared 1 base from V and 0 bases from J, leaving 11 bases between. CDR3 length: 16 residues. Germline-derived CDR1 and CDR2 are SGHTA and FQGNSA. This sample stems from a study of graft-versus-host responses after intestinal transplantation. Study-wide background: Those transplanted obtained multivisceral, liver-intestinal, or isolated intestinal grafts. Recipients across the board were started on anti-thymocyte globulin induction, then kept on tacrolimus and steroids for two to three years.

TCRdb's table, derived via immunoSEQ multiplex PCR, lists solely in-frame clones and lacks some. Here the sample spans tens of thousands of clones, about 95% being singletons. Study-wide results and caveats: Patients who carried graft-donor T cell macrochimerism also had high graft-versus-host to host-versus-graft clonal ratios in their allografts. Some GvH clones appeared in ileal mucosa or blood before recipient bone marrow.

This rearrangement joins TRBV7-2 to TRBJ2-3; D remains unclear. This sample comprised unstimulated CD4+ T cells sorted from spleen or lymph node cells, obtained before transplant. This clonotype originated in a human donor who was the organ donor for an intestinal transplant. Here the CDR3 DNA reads TGTGCCAGCAGCTTAGGATCCGTCAGGAGCACAGATACGCAGTATTTT. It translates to CASSLGSVRSTDTQYF.